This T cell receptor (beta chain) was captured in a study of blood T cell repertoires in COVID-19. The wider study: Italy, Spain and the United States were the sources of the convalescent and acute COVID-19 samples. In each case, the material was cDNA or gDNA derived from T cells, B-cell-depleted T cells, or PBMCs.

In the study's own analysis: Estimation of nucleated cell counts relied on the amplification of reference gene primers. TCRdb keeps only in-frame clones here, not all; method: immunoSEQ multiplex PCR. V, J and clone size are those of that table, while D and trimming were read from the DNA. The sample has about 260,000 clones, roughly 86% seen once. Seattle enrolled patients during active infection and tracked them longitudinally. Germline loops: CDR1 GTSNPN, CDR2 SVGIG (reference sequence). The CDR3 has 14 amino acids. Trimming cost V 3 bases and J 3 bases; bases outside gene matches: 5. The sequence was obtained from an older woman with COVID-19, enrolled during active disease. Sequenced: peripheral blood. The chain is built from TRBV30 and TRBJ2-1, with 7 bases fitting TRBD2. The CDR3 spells CAWSRGSFYNEQFF. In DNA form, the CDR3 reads TGTGCCTGGAGCCGCGGGAGTTTCTACAATGAGCAGTTCTTC.